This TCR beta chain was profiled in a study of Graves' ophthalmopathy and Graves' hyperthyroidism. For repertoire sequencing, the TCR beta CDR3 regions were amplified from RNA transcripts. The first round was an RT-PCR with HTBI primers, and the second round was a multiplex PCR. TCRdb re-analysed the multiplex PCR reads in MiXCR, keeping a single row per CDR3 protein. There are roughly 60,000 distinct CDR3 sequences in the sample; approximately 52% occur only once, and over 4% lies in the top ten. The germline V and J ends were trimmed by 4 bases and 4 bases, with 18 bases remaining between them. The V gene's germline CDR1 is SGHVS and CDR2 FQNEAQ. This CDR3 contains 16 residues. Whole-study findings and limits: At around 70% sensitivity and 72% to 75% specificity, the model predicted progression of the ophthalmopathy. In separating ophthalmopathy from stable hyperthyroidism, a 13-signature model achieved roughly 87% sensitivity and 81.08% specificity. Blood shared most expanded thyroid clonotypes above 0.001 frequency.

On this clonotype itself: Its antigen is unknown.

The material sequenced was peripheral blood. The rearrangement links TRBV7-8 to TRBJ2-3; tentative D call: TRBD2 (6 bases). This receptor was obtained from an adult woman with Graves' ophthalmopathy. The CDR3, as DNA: TGTGCCAGCAGCTCAAGCTCTTACGGGAGCCCAGATACGCAGTATTTT. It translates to CASSSSSYGSPDTQYF.